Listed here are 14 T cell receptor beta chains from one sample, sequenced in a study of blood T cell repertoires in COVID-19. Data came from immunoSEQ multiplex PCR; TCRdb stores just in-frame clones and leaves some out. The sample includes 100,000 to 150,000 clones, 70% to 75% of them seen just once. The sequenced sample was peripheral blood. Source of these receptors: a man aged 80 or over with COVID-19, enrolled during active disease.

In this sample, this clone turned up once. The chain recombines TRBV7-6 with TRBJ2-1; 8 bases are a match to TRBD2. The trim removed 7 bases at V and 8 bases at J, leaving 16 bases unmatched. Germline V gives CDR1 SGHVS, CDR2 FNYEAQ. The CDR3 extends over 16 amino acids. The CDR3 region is CASTMRLVAGRDEQFF. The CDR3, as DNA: TGTGCCAGCACCATGCGGTTGGTAGCGGGGCGTGATGAGCAGTTCTTC.

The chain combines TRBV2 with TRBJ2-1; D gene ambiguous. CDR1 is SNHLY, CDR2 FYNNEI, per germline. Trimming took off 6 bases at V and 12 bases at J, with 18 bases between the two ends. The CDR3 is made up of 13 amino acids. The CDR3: CASSASPGSGQFF. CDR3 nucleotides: TGTGCCAGCAGCGCCTCCCCTGGTTCGGGGCAGTTCTTC. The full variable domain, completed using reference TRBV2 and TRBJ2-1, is EPEVTQTPSHQVTQMGQEVILRCVPISNHLYFYWYRQILGQKVEFLVSFYNNEISEKSEIFDDQFSVERPDGSNFTLKIRSTKLEDSAMYFCASSASPGSGQFFGPGTRLTVL.

The chain's CDR3 is CASNSRAGQETQYF. CDR3 nucleotides: TGTGCCAGCAATTCGCGAGCGGGACAAGAGACCCAGTACTTC. The rearrangement uses TRBV2 and TRBJ2-5; 7 nucleotides align to TRBD2. Losses at the gene ends were 7 bases for V and 2 bases for J; bases not matched to a gene: 7. The CDR3 extends over 14 amino acids. Germline lookup yields CDR1 SNHLY and CDR2 FYNNEI.

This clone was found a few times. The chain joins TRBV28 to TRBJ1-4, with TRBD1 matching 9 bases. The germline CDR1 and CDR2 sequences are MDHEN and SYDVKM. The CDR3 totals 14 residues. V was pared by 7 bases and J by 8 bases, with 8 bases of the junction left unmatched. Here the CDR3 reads CASTRTGVREKLFF. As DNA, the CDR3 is TGTGCCAGCACTAGGACAGGGGTAAGGGAAAAACTGTTTTTT.

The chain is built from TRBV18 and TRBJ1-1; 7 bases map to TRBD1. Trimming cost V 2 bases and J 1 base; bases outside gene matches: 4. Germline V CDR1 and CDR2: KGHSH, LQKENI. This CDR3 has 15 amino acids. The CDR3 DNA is TGTGCCAGCTCACCAACCCAGGGGGGGAACACTGAAGCTTTCTTT. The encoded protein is CASSPTQGGNTEAFF.

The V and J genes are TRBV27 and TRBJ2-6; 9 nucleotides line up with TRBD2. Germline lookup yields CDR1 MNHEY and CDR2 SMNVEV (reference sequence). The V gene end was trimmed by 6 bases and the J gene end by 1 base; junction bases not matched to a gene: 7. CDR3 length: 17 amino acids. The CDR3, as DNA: TGTGCCAGCAGGGAGGTAGCGGGAGCTTCTGGGGCCAACGTCCTGACTTTC. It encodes CASREVAGASGANVLTF.

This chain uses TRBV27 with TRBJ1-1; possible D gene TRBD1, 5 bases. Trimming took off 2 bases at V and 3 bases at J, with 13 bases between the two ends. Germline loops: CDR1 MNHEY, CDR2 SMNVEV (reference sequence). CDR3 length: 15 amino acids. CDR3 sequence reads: CASSLQGLGDTEAFF. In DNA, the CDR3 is TGTGCCAGCAGTTTACAGGGCCTAGGGGACACTGAAGCTTTCTTT.

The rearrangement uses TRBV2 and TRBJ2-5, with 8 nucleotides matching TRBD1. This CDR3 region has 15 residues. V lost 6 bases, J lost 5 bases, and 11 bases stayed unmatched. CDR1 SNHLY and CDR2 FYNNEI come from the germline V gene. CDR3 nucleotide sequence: TGTGCCAGCAGGAGGACAGGGATTAAAGGGGAGACCCAGTACTTC. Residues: CASRRTGIKGETQYF.

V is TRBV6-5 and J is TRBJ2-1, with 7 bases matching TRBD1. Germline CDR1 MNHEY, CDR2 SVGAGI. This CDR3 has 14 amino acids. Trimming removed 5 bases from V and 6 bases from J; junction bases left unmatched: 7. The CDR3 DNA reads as TGTGCCAGCAGTAAAAAACAGGGGCCCAATGAGCAGTTCTTC. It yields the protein CASSKKQGPNEQFF.

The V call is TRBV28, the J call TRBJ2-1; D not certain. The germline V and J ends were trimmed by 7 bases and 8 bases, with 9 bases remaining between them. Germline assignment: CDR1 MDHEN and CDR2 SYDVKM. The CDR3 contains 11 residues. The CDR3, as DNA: TGTGCCAGCAAGAAGCAGGATGAGCAGTTCTTC. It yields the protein CASKKQDEQFF.

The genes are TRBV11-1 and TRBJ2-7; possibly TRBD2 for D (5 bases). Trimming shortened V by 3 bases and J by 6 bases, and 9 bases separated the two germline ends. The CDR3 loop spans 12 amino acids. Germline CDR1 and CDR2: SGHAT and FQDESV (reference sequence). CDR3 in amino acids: CASSFDRGEQYF. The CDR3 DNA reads TGTGCCAGCAGCTTTGACCGGGGCGAGCAGTACTTC.

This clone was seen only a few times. The CDR3 loop reads CASSYGLAAINEQFF. For the CDR3, the DNA is TGTGCCAGCAGTTACGGGCTAGCGGCTATCAATGAGCAGTTCTTC. The gene calls are TRBV6-2 or TRBV6-3 and TRBJ2-1; 7 bases map to TRBD2. This CDR3 spans 15 amino acids. Per germline, CDR1 MNHEY and CDR2 SVGEGT. J gave up 6 bases and V 2 bases, and 7 bases lay outside the gene matches.

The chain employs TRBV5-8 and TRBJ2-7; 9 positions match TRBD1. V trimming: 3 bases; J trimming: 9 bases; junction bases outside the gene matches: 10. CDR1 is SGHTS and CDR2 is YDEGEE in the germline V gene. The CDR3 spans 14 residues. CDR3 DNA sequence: TGTGCCAGCAGCTCCGGACAGGGGAGGAGGGTGCAGTACTTC. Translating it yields CASSSGQGRRVQYF.

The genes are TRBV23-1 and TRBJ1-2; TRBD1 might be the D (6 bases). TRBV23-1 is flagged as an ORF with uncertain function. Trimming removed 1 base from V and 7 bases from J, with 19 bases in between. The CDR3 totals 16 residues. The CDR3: CASSQWSGVFGGGYTF. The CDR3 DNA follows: TGCGCCAGCAGTCAATGGTCAGGGGTGTTTGGAGGTGGCTACACCTTC.